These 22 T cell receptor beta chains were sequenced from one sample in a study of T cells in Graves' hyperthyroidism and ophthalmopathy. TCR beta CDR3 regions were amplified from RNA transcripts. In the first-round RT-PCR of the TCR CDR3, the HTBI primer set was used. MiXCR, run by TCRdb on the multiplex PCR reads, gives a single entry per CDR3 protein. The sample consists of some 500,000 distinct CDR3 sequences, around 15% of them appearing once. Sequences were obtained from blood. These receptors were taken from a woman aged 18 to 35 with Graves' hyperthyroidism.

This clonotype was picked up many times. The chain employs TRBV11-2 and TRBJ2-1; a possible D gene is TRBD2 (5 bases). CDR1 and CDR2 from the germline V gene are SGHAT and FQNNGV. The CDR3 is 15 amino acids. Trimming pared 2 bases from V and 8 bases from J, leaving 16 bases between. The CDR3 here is CASSLTRGPYDEQFF. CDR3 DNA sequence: TGTGCCAGCAGCTTAACTCGCGGGCCCTATGATGAGCAGTTCTTC.

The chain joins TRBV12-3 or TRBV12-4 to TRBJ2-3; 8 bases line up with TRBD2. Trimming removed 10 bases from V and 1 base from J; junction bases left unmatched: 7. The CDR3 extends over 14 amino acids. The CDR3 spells CATRAGVGTDTQYF. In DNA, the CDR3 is TGTGCCACCAGAGCGGGAGTTGGCACAGATACGCAGTATTTT.

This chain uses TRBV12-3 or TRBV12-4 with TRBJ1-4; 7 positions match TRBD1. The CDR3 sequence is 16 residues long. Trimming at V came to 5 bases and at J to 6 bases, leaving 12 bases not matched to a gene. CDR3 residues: CASSPRQGVSDEKLFF. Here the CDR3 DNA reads TGTGCCAGCAGTCCACGACAGGGTGTTAGTGATGAAAAACTGTTTTTT.

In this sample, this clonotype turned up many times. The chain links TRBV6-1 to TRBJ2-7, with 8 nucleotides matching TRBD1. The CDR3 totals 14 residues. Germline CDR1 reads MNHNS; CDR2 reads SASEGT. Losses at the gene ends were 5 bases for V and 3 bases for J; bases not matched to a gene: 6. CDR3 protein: CASSRKDRDYEQYF. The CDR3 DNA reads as TGTGCCAGCAGTCGAAAGGACAGGGACTACGAGCAGTACTTC.

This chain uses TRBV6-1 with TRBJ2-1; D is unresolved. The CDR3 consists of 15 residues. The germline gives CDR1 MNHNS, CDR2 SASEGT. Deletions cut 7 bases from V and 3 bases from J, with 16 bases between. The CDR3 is CASTPIEPGYNEQFF. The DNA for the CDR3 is TGTGCCAGCACTCCTATCGAACCGGGCTACAATGAGCAGTTCTTC.

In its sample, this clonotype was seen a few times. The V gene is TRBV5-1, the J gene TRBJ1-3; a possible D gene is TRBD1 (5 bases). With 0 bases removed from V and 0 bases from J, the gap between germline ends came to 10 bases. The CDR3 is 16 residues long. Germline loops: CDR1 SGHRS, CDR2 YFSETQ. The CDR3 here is CASSLAEGYSGNTIYF. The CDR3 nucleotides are TGCGCCAGCAGCTTGGCCGAGGGGTACTCTGGAAACACCATATATTTT.

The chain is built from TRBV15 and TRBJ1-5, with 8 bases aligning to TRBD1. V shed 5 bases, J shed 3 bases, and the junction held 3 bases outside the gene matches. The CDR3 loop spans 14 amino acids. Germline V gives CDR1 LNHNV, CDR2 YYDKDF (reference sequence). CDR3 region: CATSGQGANQPQHF. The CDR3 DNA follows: TGTGCCACCAGCGGACAGGGCGCCAATCAGCCCCAGCATTTT.

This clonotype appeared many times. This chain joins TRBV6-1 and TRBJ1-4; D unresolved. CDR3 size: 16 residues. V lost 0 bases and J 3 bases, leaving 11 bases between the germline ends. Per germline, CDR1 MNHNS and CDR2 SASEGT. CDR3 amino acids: CASSEARQRPNEKLFF. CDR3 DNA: TGTGCCAGCAGTGAAGCGCGGCAGAGACCTAATGAAAAACTGTTTTTT.

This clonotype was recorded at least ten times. Here the CDR3 reads CASSLNQAGEKLFF. The CDR3 DNA is TGCGCCAGCAGCTTAAATCAGGCTGGCGAAAAACTGTTTTTT. V is TRBV5-1 and J is TRBJ1-4, with D unresolved. The V end lost 2 bases, the J end lost 8 bases, and 13 bases lay between the germline ends. CDR3 size: 14 residues. CDR1 is SGHRS and CDR2 is YFSETQ in the germline V gene. Complete variable domain (other parts from reference TRBV5-1 and TRBJ1-4): KAGVTQTPRYLIKTRGQQVTLSCSPISGHRSVSWYQQTPGQGLQFLFEYFSETQRNKGNFPGRFSGRQFSNSRSEMNVSTLELGDSALYLCASSLNQAGEKLFFGSGTQLSVL.

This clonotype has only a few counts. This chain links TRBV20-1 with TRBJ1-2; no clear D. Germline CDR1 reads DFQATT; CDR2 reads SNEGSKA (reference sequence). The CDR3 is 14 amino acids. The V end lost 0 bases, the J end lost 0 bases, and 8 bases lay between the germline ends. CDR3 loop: CSARDLKANYGYTF. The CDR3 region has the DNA TGCAGTGCTAGAGATCTAAAAGCTAACTATGGCTACACCTTC.

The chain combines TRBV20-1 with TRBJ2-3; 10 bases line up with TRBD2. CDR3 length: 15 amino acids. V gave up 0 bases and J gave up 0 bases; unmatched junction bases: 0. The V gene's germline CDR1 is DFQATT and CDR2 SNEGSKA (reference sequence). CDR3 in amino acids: CSARELAGSTDTQYF. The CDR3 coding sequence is TGCAGTGCTAGAGAACTAGCGGGGAGCACAGATACGCAGTATTTT.

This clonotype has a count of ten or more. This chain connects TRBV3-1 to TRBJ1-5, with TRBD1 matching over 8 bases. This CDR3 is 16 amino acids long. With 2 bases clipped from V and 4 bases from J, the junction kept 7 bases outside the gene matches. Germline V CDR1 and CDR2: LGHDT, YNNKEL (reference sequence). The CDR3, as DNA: TGTGCCAGCAGCCAAAGCGGGACAGGAGGAAATCAGCCCCAGCATTTT. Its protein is CASSQSGTGGNQPQHF.

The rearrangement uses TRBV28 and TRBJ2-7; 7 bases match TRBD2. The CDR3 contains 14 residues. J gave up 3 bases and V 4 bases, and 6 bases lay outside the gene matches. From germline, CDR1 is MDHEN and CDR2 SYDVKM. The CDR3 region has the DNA TGTGCCAGCAGTTCAGGGACTACCCTCTACGAGCAGTACGTC. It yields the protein CASSSGTTLYEQYV.

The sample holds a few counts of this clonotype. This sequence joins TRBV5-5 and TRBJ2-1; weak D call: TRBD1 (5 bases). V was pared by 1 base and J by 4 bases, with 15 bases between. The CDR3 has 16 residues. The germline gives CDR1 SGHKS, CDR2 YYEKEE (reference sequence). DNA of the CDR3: TGTGCCAGCAGCTTGAAGGGCAGGGAACGATACAATGAGCAGTTCTTC. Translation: CASSLKGRERYNEQFF.

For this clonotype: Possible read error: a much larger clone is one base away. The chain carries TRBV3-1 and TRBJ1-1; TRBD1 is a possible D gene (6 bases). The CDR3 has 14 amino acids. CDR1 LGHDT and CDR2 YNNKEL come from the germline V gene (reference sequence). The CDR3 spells CASRRQATNTGAFF. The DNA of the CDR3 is TGTGCCAGCCGAAGACAGGCCACGAACACTGGAGCTTTCTTT.

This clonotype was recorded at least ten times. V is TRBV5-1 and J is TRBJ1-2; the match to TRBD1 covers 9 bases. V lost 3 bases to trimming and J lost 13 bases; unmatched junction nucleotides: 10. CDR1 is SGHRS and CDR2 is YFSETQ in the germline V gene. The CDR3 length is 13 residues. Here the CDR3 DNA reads TGCGCCAGCAGCTCCCCGGGGACAGGGATTCGCACCTTC. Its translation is CASSSPGTGIRTF.

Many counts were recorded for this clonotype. CDR3 region: CASSAGAGGYEQYF. CDR3 coding DNA: TGTGCCAGCAGTGCCGGAGCGGGAGGCTACGAGCAGTACTTC. The chain combines TRBV6-1 with TRBJ2-7; 9 bases line up with TRBD2. Germline CDR1 reads MNHNS; CDR2 reads SASEGT. This CDR3 has 14 amino acids. V shed 4 bases, J shed 3 bases, and the junction held 4 bases outside the gene matches.

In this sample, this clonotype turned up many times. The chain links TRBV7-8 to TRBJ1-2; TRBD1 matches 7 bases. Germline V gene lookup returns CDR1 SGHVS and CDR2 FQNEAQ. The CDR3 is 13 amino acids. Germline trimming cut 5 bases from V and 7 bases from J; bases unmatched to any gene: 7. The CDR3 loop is CASSRDRAAGYTF. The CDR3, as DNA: TGTGCCAGCAGCAGAGACAGGGCCGCTGGCTACACCTTC.

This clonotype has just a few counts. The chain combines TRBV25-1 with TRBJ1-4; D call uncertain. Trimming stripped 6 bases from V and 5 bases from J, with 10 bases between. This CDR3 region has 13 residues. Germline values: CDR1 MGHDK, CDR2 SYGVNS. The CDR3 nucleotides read TGTGCCAGCAGAGGGCAGACCAATGAAAAACTGTTTTTT. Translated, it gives CASRGQTNEKLFF.

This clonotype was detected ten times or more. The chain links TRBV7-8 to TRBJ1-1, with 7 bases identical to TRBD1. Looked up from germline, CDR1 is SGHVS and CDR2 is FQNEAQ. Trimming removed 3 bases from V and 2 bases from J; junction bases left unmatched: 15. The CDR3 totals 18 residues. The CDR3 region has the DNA TGTGCCAGCAGCTTCAAACCAGGGGGGAGCCAATTAAACACTGAAGCTTTCTTT. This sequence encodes CASSFKPGGSQLNTEAFF.

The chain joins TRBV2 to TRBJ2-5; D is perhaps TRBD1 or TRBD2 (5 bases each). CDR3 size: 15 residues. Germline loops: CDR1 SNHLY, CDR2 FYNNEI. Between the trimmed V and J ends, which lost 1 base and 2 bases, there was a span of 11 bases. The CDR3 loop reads CASSEVWGYQETQYF. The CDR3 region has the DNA TGTGCCAGCAGTGAAGTCTGGGGGTATCAAGAGACCCAGTACTTC.

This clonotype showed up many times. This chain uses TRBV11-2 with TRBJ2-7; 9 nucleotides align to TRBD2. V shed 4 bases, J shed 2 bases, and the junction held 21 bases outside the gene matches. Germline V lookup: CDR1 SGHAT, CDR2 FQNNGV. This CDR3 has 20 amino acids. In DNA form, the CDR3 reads TGTGCCAGCAGCTCATCCTCCCCCAGACGGACGCGGGAGGGACCCTACGAGCAGTACGTC. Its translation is CASSSSSPRRTREGPYEQYV.